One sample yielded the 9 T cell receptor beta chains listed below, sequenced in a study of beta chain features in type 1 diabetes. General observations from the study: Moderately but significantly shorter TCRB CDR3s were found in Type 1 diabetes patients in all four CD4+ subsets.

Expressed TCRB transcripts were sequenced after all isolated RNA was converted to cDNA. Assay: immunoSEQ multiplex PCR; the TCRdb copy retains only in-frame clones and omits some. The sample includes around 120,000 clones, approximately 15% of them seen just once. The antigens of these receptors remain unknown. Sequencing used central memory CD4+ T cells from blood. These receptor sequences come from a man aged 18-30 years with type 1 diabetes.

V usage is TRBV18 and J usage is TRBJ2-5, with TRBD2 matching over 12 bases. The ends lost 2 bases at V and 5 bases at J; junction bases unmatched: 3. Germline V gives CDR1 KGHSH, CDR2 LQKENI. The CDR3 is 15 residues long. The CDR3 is CASSPRLAGDETQYF. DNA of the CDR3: TGTGCCAGCTCACCAAGACTAGCGGGAGATGAGACCCAGTACTTC. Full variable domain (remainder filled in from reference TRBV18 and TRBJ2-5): NAGVMQNPRHLVRRRGQEARLRCSPMKGHSHVYWYRQLPEEGLKFMVYLQKENIIDESGMPKERFSAEFPKEGPSILRIQQVVRGDSAAYFCASSPRLAGDETQYFGPGTRLLVL.

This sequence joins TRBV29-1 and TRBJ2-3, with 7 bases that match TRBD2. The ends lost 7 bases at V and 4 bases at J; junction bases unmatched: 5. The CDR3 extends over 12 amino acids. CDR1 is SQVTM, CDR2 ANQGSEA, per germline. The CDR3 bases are TGCAGCGGGAAAGCGGGGTCAGATACGCAGTATTTT. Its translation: CSGKAGSDTQYF.

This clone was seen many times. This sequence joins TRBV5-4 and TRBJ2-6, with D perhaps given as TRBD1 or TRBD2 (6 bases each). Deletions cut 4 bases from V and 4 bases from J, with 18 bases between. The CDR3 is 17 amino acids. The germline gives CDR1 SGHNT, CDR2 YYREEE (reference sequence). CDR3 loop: CASSTGAGTEGANVLTF. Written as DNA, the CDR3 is TGTGCCAGCAGCACGGGGGCAGGGACGGAAGGGGCCAACGTCCTGACTTTC.

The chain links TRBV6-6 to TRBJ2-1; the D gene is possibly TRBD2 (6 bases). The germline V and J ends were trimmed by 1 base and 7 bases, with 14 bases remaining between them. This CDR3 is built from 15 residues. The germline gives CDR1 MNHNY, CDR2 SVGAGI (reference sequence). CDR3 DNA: TGTGCCAGCAGTTACTTTGGGGGGAGAGCTAATGAGCAGTTCTTC. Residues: CASSYFGGRANEQFF.

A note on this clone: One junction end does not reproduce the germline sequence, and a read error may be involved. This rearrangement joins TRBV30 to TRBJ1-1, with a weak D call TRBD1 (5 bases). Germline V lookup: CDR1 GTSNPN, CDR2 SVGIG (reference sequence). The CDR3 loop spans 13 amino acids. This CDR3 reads CAGNIDGQGFGIF. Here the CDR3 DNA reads TGTGCCGGGAACATCGACGGGCAGGGATTTGGTATCTTT.

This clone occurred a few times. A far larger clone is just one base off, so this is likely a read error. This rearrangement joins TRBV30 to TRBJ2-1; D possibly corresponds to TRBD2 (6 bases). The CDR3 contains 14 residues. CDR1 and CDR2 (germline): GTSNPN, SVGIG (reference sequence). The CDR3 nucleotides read TGTGCCGGGAGTGTCGGCCTAGCGACGGATGAGCAGTTCTTC. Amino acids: CAGSVGLATDEQFF.

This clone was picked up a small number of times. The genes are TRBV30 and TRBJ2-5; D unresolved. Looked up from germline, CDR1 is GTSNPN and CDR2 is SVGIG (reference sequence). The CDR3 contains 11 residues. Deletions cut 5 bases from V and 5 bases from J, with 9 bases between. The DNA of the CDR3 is TGTGCCTGGGCCCCCGGGGAGACCCAGTACTTC. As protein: CAWAPGETQYF.

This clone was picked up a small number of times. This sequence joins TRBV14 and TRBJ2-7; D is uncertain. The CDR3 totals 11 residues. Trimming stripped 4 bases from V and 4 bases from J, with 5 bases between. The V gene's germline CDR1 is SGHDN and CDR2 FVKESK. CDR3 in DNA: TGTGCCAGCAGCCTTCGATACGAGCAGTACTTC. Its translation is CASSLRYEQYF.

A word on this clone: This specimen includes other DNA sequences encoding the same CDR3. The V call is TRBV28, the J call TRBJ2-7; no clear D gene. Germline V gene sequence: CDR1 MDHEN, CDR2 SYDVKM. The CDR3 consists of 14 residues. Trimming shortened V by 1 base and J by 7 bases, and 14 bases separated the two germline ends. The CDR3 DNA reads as TGTGCCAGCAGTTTATTTGTCAGCTCCAGGGAGCAGTACTTC. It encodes CASSLFVSSREQYF.